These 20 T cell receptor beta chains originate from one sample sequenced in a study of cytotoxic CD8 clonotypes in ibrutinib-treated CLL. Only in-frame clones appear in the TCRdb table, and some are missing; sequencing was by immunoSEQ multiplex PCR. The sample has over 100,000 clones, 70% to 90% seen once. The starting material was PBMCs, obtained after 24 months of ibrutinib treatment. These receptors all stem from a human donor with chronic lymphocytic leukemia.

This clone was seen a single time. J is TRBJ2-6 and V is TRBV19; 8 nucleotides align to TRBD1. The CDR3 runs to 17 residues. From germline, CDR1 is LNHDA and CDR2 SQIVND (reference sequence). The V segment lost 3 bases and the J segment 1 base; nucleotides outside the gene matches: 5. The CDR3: CASSIQGQGSGANVLTF. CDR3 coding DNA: TGTGCCAGTAGTATCCAAGGACAGGGATCTGGGGCCAACGTCCTGACTTTC.

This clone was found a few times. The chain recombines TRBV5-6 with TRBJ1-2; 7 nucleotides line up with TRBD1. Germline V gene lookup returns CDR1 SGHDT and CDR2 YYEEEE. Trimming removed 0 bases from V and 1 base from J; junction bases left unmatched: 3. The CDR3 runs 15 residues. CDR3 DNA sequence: TGTGCCAGCAGCTTGGTGGACAGGTATAACTATGGCTACACCTTC. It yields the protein CASSLVDRYNYGYTF.

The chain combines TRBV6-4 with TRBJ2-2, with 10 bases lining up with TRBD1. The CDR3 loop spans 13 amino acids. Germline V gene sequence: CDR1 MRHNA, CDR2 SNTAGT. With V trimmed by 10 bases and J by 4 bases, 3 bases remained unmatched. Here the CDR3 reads CATGQGGTGELFF. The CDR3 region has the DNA TGTGCCACCGGACAGGGGGGCACCGGGGAGCTGTTTTTT.

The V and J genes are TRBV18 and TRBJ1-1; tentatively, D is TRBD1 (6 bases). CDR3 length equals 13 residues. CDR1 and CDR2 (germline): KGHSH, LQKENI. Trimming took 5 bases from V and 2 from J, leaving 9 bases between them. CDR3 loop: CASSVDSNTEAFF. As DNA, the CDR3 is TGTGCCAGCTCAGTGGACAGCAACACTGAAGCTTTCTTT.

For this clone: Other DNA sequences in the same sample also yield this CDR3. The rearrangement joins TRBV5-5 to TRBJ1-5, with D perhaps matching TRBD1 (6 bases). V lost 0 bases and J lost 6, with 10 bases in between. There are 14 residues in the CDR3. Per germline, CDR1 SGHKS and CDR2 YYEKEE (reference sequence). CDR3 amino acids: CASSLVRGSQPQHF. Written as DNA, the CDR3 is TGTGCCAGCAGCTTGGTGAGGGGGTCTCAGCCCCAGCATTTT.

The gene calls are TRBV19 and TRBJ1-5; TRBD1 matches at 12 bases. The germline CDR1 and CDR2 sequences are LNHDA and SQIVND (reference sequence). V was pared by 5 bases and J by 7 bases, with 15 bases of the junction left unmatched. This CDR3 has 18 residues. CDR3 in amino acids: CASSLLPGQGAIFQPQHF. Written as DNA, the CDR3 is TGTGCCAGTAGTCTCCTCCCGGGACAGGGGGCTATATTCCAGCCCCAGCATTTT.

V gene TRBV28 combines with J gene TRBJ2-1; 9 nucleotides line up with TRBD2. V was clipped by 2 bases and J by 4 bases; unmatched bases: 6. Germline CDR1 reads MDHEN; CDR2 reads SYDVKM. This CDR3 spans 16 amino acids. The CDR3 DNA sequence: TGTGCCAGCAGTTTAGGCGGGGGGGCTTCTTACAATGAGCAGTTCTTC. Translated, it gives CASSLGGGASYNEQFF. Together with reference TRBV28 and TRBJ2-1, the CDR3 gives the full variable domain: DVKVTQSSRYLVKRTGEKVFLECVQDMDHENMFWYRQDPGLGLRLIYFSYDVKMKEKGDIPEGYSVSREKKERFSLILESASTNQTSMYLCASSLGGGASYNEQFFGPGTRLTVL.

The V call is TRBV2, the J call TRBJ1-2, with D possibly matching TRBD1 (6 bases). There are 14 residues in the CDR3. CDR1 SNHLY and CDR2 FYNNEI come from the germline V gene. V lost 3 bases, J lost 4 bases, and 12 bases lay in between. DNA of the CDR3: TGTGCCAGCAGTGATTCAGGGGAGGGCTATGGCTACACCTTC. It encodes CASSDSGEGYGYTF.

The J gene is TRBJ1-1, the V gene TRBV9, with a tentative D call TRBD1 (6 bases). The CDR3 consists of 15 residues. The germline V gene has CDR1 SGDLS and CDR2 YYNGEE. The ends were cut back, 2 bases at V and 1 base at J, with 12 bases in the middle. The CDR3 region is CASSVAPDRNTEAFF. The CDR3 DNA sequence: TGTGCCAGCAGCGTCGCGCCGGACAGGAACACTGAAGCTTTCTTT.

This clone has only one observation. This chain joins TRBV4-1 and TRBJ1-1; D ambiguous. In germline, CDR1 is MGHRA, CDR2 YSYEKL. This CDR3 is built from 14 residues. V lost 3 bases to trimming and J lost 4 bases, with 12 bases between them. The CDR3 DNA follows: TGCGCCAGCAGCCATTTGAGAGGGTCCACTGAAGCTTTCTTT. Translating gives CASSHLRGSTEAFF.

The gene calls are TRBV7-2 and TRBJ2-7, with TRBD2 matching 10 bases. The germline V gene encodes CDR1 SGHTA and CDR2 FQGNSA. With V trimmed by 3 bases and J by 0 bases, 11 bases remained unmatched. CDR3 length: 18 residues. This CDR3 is CASSLRIAGGPNSYEQYF. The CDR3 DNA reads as TGTGCCAGCAGCTTGAGAATAGCGGGGGGACCCAACTCCTACGAGCAGTACTTC.

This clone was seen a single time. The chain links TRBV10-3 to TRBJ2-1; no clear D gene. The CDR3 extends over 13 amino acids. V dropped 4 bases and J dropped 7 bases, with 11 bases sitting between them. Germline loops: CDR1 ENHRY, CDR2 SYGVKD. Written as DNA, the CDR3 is TGTGCCATCAGTGTAAGGCTAGATAATGAGCAGTTCTTC. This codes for CAISVRLDNEQFF.

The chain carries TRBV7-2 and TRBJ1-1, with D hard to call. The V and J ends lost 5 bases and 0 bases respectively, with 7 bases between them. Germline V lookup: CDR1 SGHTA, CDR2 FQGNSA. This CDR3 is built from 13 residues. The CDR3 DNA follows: TGTGCCAGCAGCATTACGATGAACACTGAAGCTTTCTTT. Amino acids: CASSITMNTEAFF.

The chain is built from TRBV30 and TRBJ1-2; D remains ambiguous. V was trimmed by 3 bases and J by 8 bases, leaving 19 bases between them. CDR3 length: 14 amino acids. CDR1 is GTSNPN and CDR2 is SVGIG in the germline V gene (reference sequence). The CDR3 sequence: CAWSRNGFQYGYTF. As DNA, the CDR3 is TGTGCCTGGAGCCGAAATGGGTTTCAATACGGCTACACCTTC.

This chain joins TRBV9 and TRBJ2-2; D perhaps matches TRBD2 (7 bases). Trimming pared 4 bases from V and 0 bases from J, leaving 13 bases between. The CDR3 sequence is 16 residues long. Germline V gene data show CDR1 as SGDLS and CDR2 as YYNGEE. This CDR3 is CASSRGGAANTGELFF. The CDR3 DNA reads TGTGCCAGCAGCCGTGGGGGGGCTGCGAACACCGGGGAGCTGTTTTTT.

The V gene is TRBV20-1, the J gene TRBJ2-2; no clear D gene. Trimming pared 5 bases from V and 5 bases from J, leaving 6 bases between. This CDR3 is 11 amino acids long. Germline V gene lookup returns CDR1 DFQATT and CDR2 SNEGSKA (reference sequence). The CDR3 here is CSALSTGELFF. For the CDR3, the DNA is TGCAGTGCTTTATCGACCGGGGAGCTGTTTTTT.

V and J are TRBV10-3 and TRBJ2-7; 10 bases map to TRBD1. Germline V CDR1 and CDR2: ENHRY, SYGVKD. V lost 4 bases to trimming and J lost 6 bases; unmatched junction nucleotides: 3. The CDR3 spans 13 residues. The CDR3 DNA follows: TGTGCCATCAGTGGGGGACAGGGGTTCGAGCAGTACTTC. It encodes CAISGGQGFEQYF.

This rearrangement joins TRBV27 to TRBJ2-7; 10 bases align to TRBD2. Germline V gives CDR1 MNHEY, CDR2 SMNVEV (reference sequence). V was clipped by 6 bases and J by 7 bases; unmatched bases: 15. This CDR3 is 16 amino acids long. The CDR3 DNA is TGTGCCAGCAGACCTCTCAGCGGGAGGGGAGGACGGGAGCAGTACTTC. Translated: CASRPLSGRGGREQYF.

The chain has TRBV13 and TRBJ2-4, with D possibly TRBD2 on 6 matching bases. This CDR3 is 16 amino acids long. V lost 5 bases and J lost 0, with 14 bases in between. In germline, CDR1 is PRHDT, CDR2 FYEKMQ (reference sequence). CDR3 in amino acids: CASSPRDRIAKNIQYF. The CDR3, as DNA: TGTGCCAGCAGCCCGCGGGACCGAATAGCCAAAAACATTCAGTACTTC.

In DNA form, the CDR3 reads TGCAGCGCCGAACGGCAGGGTGGCTACACCTTC. Translated, it gives CSAERQGGYTF. The chain has TRBV29-1 and TRBJ1-2; D might be TRBD1 (5 bases). CDR1 and CDR2 (germline): SQVTM, ANQGSEA. The CDR3 is 11 amino acids. Trimming shortened V by 7 bases and J by 7 bases, and 13 bases separated the two germline ends.